This T cell receptor beta chain was found in a study of cytomegalovirus exposure and HLA in healthy donors. Looked up from germline, CDR1 is SEHNR and CDR2 is FQNEAQ (reference sequence). Trimming shortened V by 1 base and J by 2 bases, and 7 bases separated the two germline ends. CDR3 length equals 14 residues. 13 Jbeta primers and 60 Vbeta primers were used for the PCR. The data were produced by immunoSEQ multiplex PCR, yet TCRdb's version contains in-frame clones alone and is incomplete. The sample holds approximately 220,000 clones, 65% to 80% seen once. This clone is a singleton in its sample. Its antigen is as yet unknown. General study results and limits: Among the sequence variants, a highly shared cluster was likely an artifact of sequencing. Rare TCR sequences predominated, though certain public TCRs were found in many donors. With high specificity and sensitivity, the classifier reportedly diagnosed cytomegalovirus status.

Material: PBMCs. This receptor was obtained from a girl aged 2 to 10 in good health and CMV-seronegative. The chain has TRBV7-9 and TRBJ2-3, with D perhaps matching TRBD1 (5 bases). CDR3 in DNA: TGTGCCAGCAGCTTAGGACAGCTCACAGATACGCAGTATTTT. It encodes CASSLGQLTDTQYF. Drawing the rest from reference TRBV7-9 and TRBJ2-3, the complete variable domain is DTGVSQNPRHKITKRGQNVTFRCDPISEHNRLYWYRQTLGQGPEFLTYFQNEAQLEKSRLLSDRFSAERPKGSFSTLEIQRTEQGDSAMYLCASSLGQLTDTQYFGPGTRLTVL.